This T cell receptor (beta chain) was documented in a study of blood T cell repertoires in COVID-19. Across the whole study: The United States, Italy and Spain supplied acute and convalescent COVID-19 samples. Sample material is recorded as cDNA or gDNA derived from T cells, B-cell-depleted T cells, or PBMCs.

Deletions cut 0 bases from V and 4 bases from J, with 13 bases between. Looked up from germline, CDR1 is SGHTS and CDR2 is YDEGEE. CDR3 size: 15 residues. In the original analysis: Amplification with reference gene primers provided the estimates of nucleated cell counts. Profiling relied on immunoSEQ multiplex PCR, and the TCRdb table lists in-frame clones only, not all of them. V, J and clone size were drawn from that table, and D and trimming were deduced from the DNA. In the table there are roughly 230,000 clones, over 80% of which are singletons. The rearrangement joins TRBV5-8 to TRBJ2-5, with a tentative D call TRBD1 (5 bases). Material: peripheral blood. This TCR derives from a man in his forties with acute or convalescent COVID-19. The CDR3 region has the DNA TGTGCCAGCAGCTTGGAAGGGGCCAGCATAGAGACCCAGTACTTC. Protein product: CASSLEGASIETQYF.